Below are 2 T cell receptor beta chains sequenced from a single sample in a study of cytomegalovirus exposure and HLA in healthy donors. Primers included in the PCR were 60 Vbeta and 13 Jbeta primers. Generated by immunoSEQ multiplex PCR, the TCRdb table keeps only in-frame clones and is missing some. The data contain about 160,000 clones, around 80% of them singletons. The source material was PBMCs. All receptors come from a woman aged 40 to 50 in good health and CMV-seropositive.

This chain connects TRBV27 to TRBJ1-1; 8 nucleotides agree with TRBD1. The CDR3 sequence is 16 residues long. Per germline, CDR1 MNHEY and CDR2 SMNVEV (reference sequence). Trimming took 7 bases from V and 0 from J; bases not matched to a gene: 10. The CDR3 DNA sequence: TGTGCCAGCACCCCCCGAGACAGGGGTATGAACACTGAAGCTTTCTTT. It yields the protein CASTPRDRGMNTEAFF.

The chain combines TRBV4-1 with TRBJ2-1; 9 bases fit TRBD1. The CDR3 length is 17 residues. Germline CDR1 and CDR2: MGHRA and YSYEKL. V shed 4 bases, J shed 6 bases, and the junction held 13 bases outside the gene matches. CDR3 in DNA: TGCGCCAGCAGCCTAGAGCGAACAGGGGGCAATGCCAATGAGCAGTTCTTC. Translating gives CASSLERTGGNANEQFF.